A selection of T cell receptor beta chains follows, all from one sample in a study of blood T cell repertoires in COVID-19. This table comes from immunoSEQ multiplex PCR, and its TCRdb copy is limited to in-frame clones, with some not included. Among about 250,000 clones listed, around 83% were seen once. The sample taken for sequencing was peripheral blood. The source of these receptors is a man between 40 and 49 years old with active or convalescent COVID-19. Each CDR3 is given with its conserved first and last residue. A D gene is named only where the DNA matches it firmly. Rows give clone size only sometimes, using once, few, many, or a class for an expanded clone.

D gene: TRBD1; V gene: TRBV10-3; CDR3 length: 16; clone size: -; J gene: TRBJ2-6; CDR3 protein: CAISEDRVSGANVLTF; CDR3 DNA: TGTGCCATCAGTGAGGACAGGGTCTCTGGGGCCAACGTCCTGACTTTC
D gene: -; V gene: TRBV5-1; CDR3 length: 14; clone size: -; J gene: TRBJ2-7; CDR3 protein: CASSLQQGTYEQYF; CDR3 DNA: TGCGCCAGCAGCTTGCAACAGGGTACGTACGAGCAGTACTTC
D gene: TRBD1; V gene: TRBV6-2/TRBV6-3; CDR3 length: 16; clone size: -; J gene: TRBJ1-1; CDR3 protein: CASSTGTGDYNTEAFF; CDR3 DNA: TGTGCCAGCAGCACCGGGACAGGGGATTACAACACTGAAGCTTTCTTT
D gene: -; V gene: TRBV21-1; CDR3 length: 16; clone size: -; J gene: TRBJ1-5; CDR3 protein: CASSHGRPSSNQPQHF; CDR3 DNA: TGTGCCAGCAGCCACGGGAGACCTTCTAGCAATCAGCCCCAGCATTTT
D gene: TRBD1; V gene: TRBV7-9; CDR3 length: 14; clone size: -; J gene: TRBJ2-5; CDR3 protein: CASRPGTGGVTQYF; CDR3 DNA: TGTGCCAGCAGACCCGGGACAGGGGGTGTGACCCAGTACTTC
D gene: TRBD2; V gene: TRBV18; CDR3 length: 15; clone size: -; J gene: TRBJ2-1; CDR3 protein: CASSPPSGRGSEQFF; CDR3 DNA: TGTGCCAGCTCACCACCTAGCGGGAGGGGAAGTGAGCAGTTCTTC
D gene: -; V gene: TRBV9; CDR3 length: 12; clone size: once; J gene: TRBJ1-2; CDR3 protein: CASSVDRGGYTF; CDR3 DNA: TGTGCCAGCAGCGTAGATCGGGGTGGCTACACCTTC
D gene: -; V gene: TRBV4-1; CDR3 length: 18; clone size: -; J gene: TRBJ2-1; CDR3 protein: CASSQVILATRESNEQFF; CDR3 DNA: TGCGCCAGCAGCCAAGTCATTCTAGCGACAAGGGAGTCAAATGAGCAGTTCTTC
D gene: TRBD1; V gene: TRBV19; CDR3 length: 14; clone size: -; J gene: TRBJ1-1; CDR3 protein: CASSSDRGNTEAFF; CDR3 DNA: TGTGCCAGTAGTTCAGACAGGGGGAACACTGAAGCTTTCTTT
D gene: TRBD1; V gene: TRBV7-6; CDR3 length: 15; clone size: once; J gene: TRBJ2-7; CDR3 protein: CASSPGQGRNYEQYF; CDR3 DNA: TGTGCCAGCAGCCCGGGACAGGGGAGGAACTACGAGCAGTACTTC
D gene: -; V gene: TRBV6-5; CDR3 length: 16; clone size: -; J gene: TRBJ1-1; CDR3 protein: CASSFLSTGPNTEAFF; CDR3 DNA: TGTGCCAGCAGTTTTCTCTCGACAGGCCCGAACACTGAAGCTTTCTTT
D gene: -; V gene: TRBV30; CDR3 length: 12; clone size: -; J gene: TRBJ1-1; CDR3 protein: CAWTPGNTEAFF; CDR3 DNA: TGTGCCTGGACCCCAGGGAACACTGAAGCTTTCTTT
D gene: TRBD1; V gene: TRBV5-6; CDR3 length: 13; clone size: few; J gene: TRBJ1-2; CDR3 protein: CASSWTGDYGYTF; CDR3 DNA: TGTGCCAGCAGTTGGACAGGGGACTATGGCTACACCTTC
D gene: TRBD1; V gene: TRBV19; CDR3 length: 15; clone size: once; J gene: TRBJ2-2; CDR3 protein: CASSVDRGRTGELFF; CDR3 DNA: TGTGCCAGTAGTGTAGACAGGGGGCGCACCGGGGAGCTGTTTTTT
D gene: TRBD2; V gene: TRBV24-1; CDR3 length: 16; clone size: -; J gene: TRBJ2-5; CDR3 protein: CATSDLTSGRGETQYF; CDR3 DNA: TGTGCCACCAGTGATTTGACTAGCGGGAGAGGGGAGACCCAGTACTTC
D gene: -; V gene: TRBV6-5; CDR3 length: 14; clone size: -; J gene: TRBJ1-1; CDR3 protein: CASRDGLQSTEAFF; CDR3 DNA: TGTGCCAGCAGGGATGGACTGCAGTCCACTGAAGCTTTCTTT
D gene: -; V gene: TRBV27; CDR3 length: 17; clone size: -; J gene: TRBJ1-5; CDR3 protein: CASSLSPGVVPNQPQHF; CDR3 DNA: TGTGCCAGCAGTTTATCGCCAGGGGTCGTACCCAATCAGCCCCAGCATTTT
D gene: -; V gene: TRBV19; CDR3 length: 18; clone size: -; J gene: TRBJ2-3; CDR3 protein: CASSIDSNRQRGPDTQYF; CDR3 DNA: TGTGCCAGTAGTATAGATTCTAACCGACAAAGGGGTCCAGATACGCAGTATTTT
D gene: -; V gene: TRBV11-3; CDR3 length: 16; clone size: -; J gene: TRBJ2-3; CDR3 protein: CASSLGRGTTGDTQYF; CDR3 DNA: TGTGCCAGCAGCTTAGGACGGGGTACCACCGGAGATACGCAGTATTTT
D gene: -; V gene: TRBV2; CDR3 length: 16; clone size: -; J gene: TRBJ2-1; CDR3 protein: CASNTRRVGSYNEQFF; CDR3 DNA: TGTGCCAGCAACACGCGCAGGGTCGGATCCTACAATGAGCAGTTCTTC
D gene: TRBD2; V gene: TRBV7-2; CDR3 length: 17; clone size: -; J gene: TRBJ2-7; CDR3 protein: CASSLSGLAGTAYEQYF; CDR3 DNA: TGTGCCAGCAGCTTATCGGGACTAGCGGGGACCGCCTACGAGCAGTACTTC
D gene: TRBD1; V gene: TRBV9; CDR3 length: 14; clone size: few; J gene: TRBJ1-6; CDR3 protein: CASTYGQGNSPLHF; CDR3 DNA: TGTGCCAGCACCTACGGACAGGGTAATTCACCCCTCCACTTT
D gene: TRBD2; V gene: TRBV7-8; CDR3 length: 12; clone size: -; J gene: TRBJ2-3; CDR3 protein: CASSRGLAGMYF; CDR3 DNA: TGTGCCAGCAGCCGGGGACTAGCGGGAATGTATTTT
D gene: -; V gene: TRBV18; CDR3 length: 14; clone size: -; J gene: TRBJ1-1; CDR3 protein: CASSPIGGVTEAFF; CDR3 DNA: TGTGCCAGCTCACCAATAGGGGGGGTAACTGAAGCTTTCTTT
D gene: TRBD1; V gene: TRBV4-2; CDR3 length: 15; clone size: -; J gene: TRBJ1-1; CDR3 protein: CASTPGQGLNTEAFF; CDR3 DNA: TGTGCCAGCACCCCAGGACAGGGGCTGAACACTGAAGCTTTCTTT
D gene: -; V gene: TRBV6-6; CDR3 length: 15; clone size: -; J gene: TRBJ1-2; CDR3 protein: CASSYSTGGLRGYTF; CDR3 DNA: TGTGCCAGCAGTTACTCAACGGGGGGTCTAAGAGGCTACACCTTC
D gene: -; V gene: TRBV7-9; CDR3 length: 12; clone size: -; J gene: TRBJ1-2; CDR3 protein: CASSPPNYGYTF; CDR3 DNA: TGTGCCAGCAGCCCTCCTAACTATGGCTACACCTTC
D gene: -; V gene: TRBV24-1; CDR3 length: 15; clone size: -; J gene: TRBJ2-2; CDR3 protein: CATSEPWQGTGELFF; CDR3 DNA: TGTGCCACCAGTGAACCCTGGCAGGGCACCGGGGAGCTGTTTTTT
D gene: -; V gene: TRBV9; CDR3 length: 14; clone size: -; J gene: TRBJ2-2; CDR3 protein: CASSVTYNTGELFF; CDR3 DNA: TGTGCCAGCAGCGTAACTTACAACACCGGGGAGCTGTTTTTT
D gene: -; V gene: TRBV6-2/TRBV6-3; CDR3 length: 16; clone size: -; J gene: TRBJ2-5; CDR3 protein: CASSYLGGAYEETQYF; CDR3 DNA: TGTGCCAGCAGTTACCTCGGAGGGGCATATGAGGAGACCCAGTACTTC
D gene: -; V gene: TRBV30; CDR3 length: 15; clone size: few; J gene: TRBJ1-1; CDR3 protein: CAWSVPWTENTEAFF; CDR3 DNA: TGTGCCTGGAGTGTTCCGTGGACAGAGAACACTGAAGCTTTCTTT
D gene: TRBD2; V gene: TRBV2; CDR3 length: 16; clone size: -; J gene: TRBJ2-4; CDR3 protein: CASSDLGGGAQNIQYF; CDR3 DNA: TGTGCCAGCAGTGATCTGGGCGGGGGGGCACAAAACATTCAGTACTTC
D gene: -; V gene: TRBV7-3; CDR3 length: 16; clone size: -; J gene: TRBJ2-1; CDR3 protein: CASSQGGGITKGEQFF; CDR3 DNA: TGTGCCAGCAGCCAGGGTGGCGGGATCACGAAGGGGGAGCAGTTCTTC
D gene: -; V gene: TRBV5-4; CDR3 length: 14; clone size: once; J gene: TRBJ1-5; CDR3 protein: CASSLGGVDQPQHF; CDR3 DNA: TGTGCCAGCAGCTTGGGGGGGGTAGACCAGCCCCAGCATTTT
D gene: TRBD2; V gene: TRBV5-1; CDR3 length: 19; clone size: -; J gene: TRBJ2-1; CDR3 protein: CASSSTSRTSGRSYNEQFF; CDR3 DNA: TGCGCCAGCAGCTCTACCTCAAGGACTAGCGGGAGATCCTACAATGAGCAGTTCTTC
D gene: -; V gene: TRBV7-9; CDR3 length: 16; clone size: few; J gene: TRBJ1-1; CDR3 protein: CASSSGHGTPDTEAFF; CDR3 DNA: TGTGCCAGCAGCTCGGGGCATGGGACACCCGACACTGAAGCTTTCTTT
D gene: -; V gene: TRBV19; CDR3 length: 15; clone size: -; J gene: TRBJ2-4; CDR3 protein: CASSLDYLAKNIQYF; CDR3 DNA: TGTGCCAGTAGTTTGGACTATTTAGCCAAAAACATTCAGTACTTC
D gene: -; V gene: TRBV3-1/TRBV3-2; CDR3 length: 14; clone size: -; J gene: TRBJ2-7; CDR3 protein: CASSQDRRVVEQYF; CDR3 DNA: TGTGCCAGCAGCCAAGATCGGAGAGTTGTCGAGCAGTACTTC
D gene: -; V gene: TRBV3-1/TRBV3-2; CDR3 length: 12; clone size: -; J gene: TRBJ1-4; CDR3 protein: CASSQTGKSLFF; CDR3 DNA: TGTGCCAGCAGCCAAACAGGGAAGTCACTGTTTTTT
D gene: -; V gene: TRBV19; CDR3 length: 13; clone size: -; J gene: TRBJ1-3; CDR3 protein: CASSTGIVATIYF; CDR3 DNA: TGTGCCAGTAGTACAGGGATCGTTGCCACCATATATTTT
D gene: -; V gene: TRBV7-9; CDR3 length: 15; clone size: many; J gene: TRBJ2-1; CDR3 protein: CASSLILASVNEQFF; CDR3 DNA: TGTGCCAGCAGCTTAATCCTAGCGTCAGTCAATGAGCAGTTCTTC
D gene: -; V gene: TRBV4-2; CDR3 length: 16; clone size: -; J gene: TRBJ1-1; CDR3 protein: CASSQGGGGLYTEAFF; CDR3 DNA: TGTGCCAGCAGCCAAGGGGGAGGGGGACTTTACACTGAAGCTTTCTTT
D gene: -; V gene: TRBV11-2; CDR3 length: 13; clone size: -; J gene: TRBJ2-7; CDR3 protein: CASSLSSGYEQYF; CDR3 DNA: TGTGCCAGCAGCTTATCGTCAGGTTACGAGCAGTACTTC
D gene: -; V gene: TRBV25-1; CDR3 length: 12; clone size: -; J gene: TRBJ2-7; CDR3 protein: CASTKGRGEQYF; CDR3 DNA: TGTGCCAGCACCAAAGGCAGGGGCGAGCAGTACTTC
D gene: TRBD2; V gene: TRBV25-1; CDR3 length: 15; clone size: -; J gene: TRBJ2-1; CDR3 protein: CASRGGNGPYNEQFF; CDR3 DNA: TGTGCCAGCAGGGGGGGGAACGGACCCTACAATGAGCAGTTCTTC
D gene: TRBD1; V gene: TRBV5-1; CDR3 length: 14; clone size: -; J gene: TRBJ2-2; CDR3 protein: CASSSTGDTGELFF; CDR3 DNA: TGCGCCAGCAGCTCTACAGGGGACACCGGGGAGCTGTTTTTT
D gene: TRBD2; V gene: TRBV7-2; CDR3 length: 16; clone size: -; J gene: TRBJ2-1; CDR3 protein: CAASTSGGPVGNEQFF; CDR3 DNA: TGTGCAGCCTCGACTAGCGGGGGGCCGGTGGGGAATGAGCAGTTCTTC
D gene: TRBD2; V gene: TRBV4-3; CDR3 length: 15; clone size: once; J gene: TRBJ2-7; CDR3 protein: CASSLATSALNEQYF; CDR3 DNA: TGCGCCAGCAGCCTGGCGACTAGCGCTCTTAACGAGCAGTACTTC
D gene: -; V gene: TRBV6-2/TRBV6-3; CDR3 length: 15; clone size: -; J gene: TRBJ1-2; CDR3 protein: CASSYSGQGSYGYTF; CDR3 DNA: TGTGCCAGCAGTTACTCGGGGCAGGGTAGCTATGGCTACACCTTC
D gene: TRBD1; V gene: TRBV6-2/TRBV6-3; CDR3 length: 15; clone size: once; J gene: TRBJ1-2; CDR3 protein: CASSYRQGGLHGYTF; CDR3 DNA: TGTGCCAGCAGTTACCGACAGGGAGGCTTACATGGCTACACCTTC
D gene: -; V gene: TRBV21-1; CDR3 length: 18; clone size: -; J gene: TRBJ1-5; CDR3 protein: CASSPGGQRGGRNQPQHF; CDR3 DNA: TGTGCCAGCAGCCCTGGGGGACAGAGGGGTGGGCGCAATCAGCCCCAGCATTTT
D gene: -; V gene: TRBV5-1; CDR3 length: 13; clone size: -; J gene: TRBJ1-1; CDR3 protein: CASSGGGNTEAFF; CDR3 DNA: TGCGCCAGCAGCGGTGGCGGGAACACTGAAGCTTTCTTT
D gene: -; V gene: TRBV5-1; CDR3 length: 14; clone size: -; J gene: TRBJ2-7; CDR3 protein: CASSLATSQYEQYF; CDR3 DNA: TGCGCCAGCAGCTTGGCAACTAGTCAGTACGAGCAGTACTTC
D gene: -; V gene: TRBV9; CDR3 length: 13; clone size: -; J gene: TRBJ1-4; CDR3 protein: CASSVDGGEKLFF; CDR3 DNA: TGTGCCAGCAGCGTAGATGGAGGTGAAAAACTGTTTTTT
D gene: -; V gene: TRBV7-8; CDR3 length: 15; clone size: -; J gene: TRBJ2-1; CDR3 protein: CASSPPTTLLNEQFF; CDR3 DNA: TGTGCCAGCAGCCCGCCAACCACGCTACTAAATGAGCAGTTCTTC
D gene: TRBD1; V gene: TRBV19; CDR3 length: 15; clone size: once; J gene: TRBJ1-1; CDR3 protein: CASSYRGQGSTEAFF; CDR3 DNA: TGTGCCAGTAGTTACCGGGGACAGGGGAGCACTGAAGCTTTCTTT
D gene: -; V gene: TRBV6-2/TRBV6-3; CDR3 length: 16; clone size: -; J gene: TRBJ2-2; CDR3 protein: CASSYRLITAAGELFF; CDR3 DNA: TGTGCCAGCAGTTACAGGCTGATTACCGCGGCCGGGGAGCTGTTTTTT
D gene: TRBD2; V gene: TRBV7-2; CDR3 length: 18; clone size: -; J gene: TRBJ2-5; CDR3 protein: CASSLIASGGPLRETQYF; CDR3 DNA: TGTGCCAGCAGCTTAATCGCTAGCGGGGGGCCCCTGCGAGAGACCCAGTACTTC
D gene: TRBD1; V gene: TRBV12-3/TRBV12-4; CDR3 length: 13; clone size: once; J gene: TRBJ2-7; CDR3 protein: CASKQGATYEQYF; CDR3 DNA: TGTGCCAGCAAACAGGGGGCGACGTACGAGCAGTACTTC